This TCR beta chain was identified during a study of blood T cell repertoires in COVID-19 (dated by TCRdb to 2020 to 2021). In terms of the full investigation: Samples from collaborators originated in the United States, Italy and Spain and spanned both the acute and convalescent phases of COVID-19. The repertoires were released in a freely available public database intended as a resource for research on the immune response to SARS-CoV-2. Samples came from the ongoing ImmuneRACE study (first 160 participants) plus 1,254 subjects from 6 global collaborators. Subjects who had been exposed to COVID-19, were actively infected with it, or had recovered from it provided the deeply sampled blood TCRbeta repertoires that made up the dataset. The prospective study material was composed of cDNA or gDNA derived from T cells, B-cell-depleted T cells, or PBMCs. Where available, HLA class I and class II types were taken from metadata supplied by the sample provider and were not determined by assay-based typing. Sample metadata almost always included a de-identified subject ID, COVID-19 status, age in years and sex.

TCRbeta CDR3 regions were amplified from genomic DNA using the immunoSEQ Assay, a bias-controlled multiplex PCR. On the authors' methods: The number of nucleated cells in each sample was estimated by amplification of reference gene primers within the assay. Sequence reads were collapsed and filtered to measure the absolute abundance of every unique TCRbeta CDR3 rearrangement. For each sample, productive Simpson clonality was calculated by taking the square root of Simpson's diversity index across productive rearrangements. TCRdb provides this immuneACCESS table in a form limited to in-frame rearrangements. Some clones are lacking; in checked studies, under half of them reflect an unresolved V gene, and why the rest are absent is not known. V, J and clone size reflect that table, while D and trimming were determined from the DNA. The sample yields 55,000 to 65,000 clones; about 85% were counted once. The ten top clones hold roughly a tenth of the sample.

The germline V gene encodes CDR1 SEHNR and CDR2 FQNEAQ (reference sequence). Spanning cysteine to phenylalanine, the CDR3 consists of 15 amino acids. Of the read, only the CDR3 DNA is kept; its 45 bases are in frame from base 1. Cut back by 4 bases and 5 bases, the V and J ends lie 17 bases apart. Turning to this clone: What this receptor recognizes is not known. Per-base quality was not reported, and no clone a single base away is much larger than it.

Findings and caveats that apply to the study as a whole: Clinical and demographic metadata were provided uncurated, with the amount varying by source and participant.

Each collaborating institution followed its own protocols to collect whole blood in K2EDTA tubes. For TCRbeta analysis, collaborators shipped samples in one of three forms: frozen whole blood, isolated PBMCs, or DNA extracted from either of those sample types. This clonotype was sampled from a human donor with acute or convalescent COVID-19. The donor label of this sample is uncertain. The chain uses TRBV7-9 and TRBJ2-5; a weak D assignment points to TRBD2 (7 bases agree). Specimen: peripheral blood. The nucleotide sequence reads TGTGCCAGCAGCTCTCGGACAGCCGGGAGGGAGACCCAGTACTTC. Translation gives CASSSRTAGRETQYF.